One and the same sample provided the 31 T cell receptor beta chains below, sequenced in a study of shared clonotypes between healthy human individuals. This table comes from immunoSEQ multiplex PCR, and its TCRdb copy is limited to in-frame clones, with some not included. Of 2.3 million or so clones in the sample, over 85% were seen once. The sequenced sample was naive CD4+ T cells from PBMCs. As to subset: CD45RA+ positively selected. Receptor source: a man between 18 and 35 years old in good health. Some clones in this sample may be carry-over from other donors' samples.

The chain carries TRBV30 and TRBJ2-7, with D possibly TRBD2 on 6 matching bases. V was pared by 1 base and J by 7 bases, with 14 bases between. Germline CDR1 reads GTSNPN; CDR2 reads SVGIG (reference sequence). There are 13 residues in the CDR3. For the CDR3, the DNA is TGTGCCTGGAGTGCCCGTTTCGGGGGAGAGCAGTACTTC. This gives the protein CAWSARFGGEQYF.

This sequence joins TRBV2 and TRBJ2-2, with a weak D call TRBD1 (5 bases). V was pared by 5 bases and J by 2 bases, with 12 bases between. In germline, CDR1 is SNHLY, CDR2 FYNNEI. The CDR3 contains 15 residues. Here the CDR3 DNA reads TGTGCCAGCAGTTCGACTGGGGCAAACACCGGGGAGCTGTTTTTT. Protein sequence: CASSSTGANTGELFF.

The chain employs TRBV5-1 and TRBJ2-3; TRBD1 matches at 8 bases. This CDR3 is built from 15 residues. CDR1 and CDR2 from the germline V gene are SGHRS and YFSETQ. The ends lost 2 bases at V and 5 bases at J; junction bases unmatched: 7. This CDR3 is CASSFRTGLGDTQYF. For the CDR3, the DNA is TGCGCCAGCAGCTTCCGGACAGGGTTGGGAGATACGCAGTATTTT.

The chain is built from TRBV10-2 and TRBJ1-2; D gene uncertain. The ends were cut back, 8 bases at V and 2 bases at J, with 21 bases in the middle. This CDR3 region has 16 residues. Germline CDR1 WSHSY, CDR2 SAAADI. In DNA form, the CDR3 reads TGCGCCAGCCACAAAACGTCTGGGGTCCTGAACTATGGCTACACCTTC. It translates to CASHKTSGVLNYGYTF.

V usage is TRBV4-3 and J usage is TRBJ2-7; TRBD1 matches 10 bases. The CDR3 sequence is 17 residues long. J gave up 4 bases and V 0 bases, and 9 bases lay outside the gene matches. CDR1 is LGHNA, CDR2 YSLEER, per germline. The CDR3 nucleotides read TGCGCCAGCAGCCAAGAAATTCTGGGACAGGGGATATACGAGCAGTACTTC. This gives the protein CASSQEILGQGIYEQYF.

The chain carries TRBV5-4 and TRBJ2-6; possible D gene TRBD2, 6 bases. Germline V gives CDR1 SGHNT, CDR2 YYREEE (reference sequence). V dropped 4 bases and J dropped 0 bases, with 11 bases sitting between them. The CDR3 totals 16 residues. Written as DNA, the CDR3 is TGTGCCAGCAGCCTAGGAGGGTCCTCTGGGGCCAACGTCCTGACTTTC. Its protein product is CASSLGGSSGANVLTF.

This rearrangement joins TRBV18 to TRBJ2-5; TRBD2 matches 9 bases. This CDR3 is built from 15 residues. Germline V gene data show CDR1 as KGHSH and CDR2 as LQKENI. V dropped 3 bases and J dropped 5; count of bases not matched to a gene: 7. CDR3 residues: CASSPLAGDVETQYF. As DNA, the CDR3 is TGTGCCAGCTCACCTTTAGCGGGAGATGTGGAGACCCAGTACTTC. The whole variable domain, filled in from reference TRBV18 and TRBJ2-5, reads NAGVMQNPRHLVRRRGQEARLRCSPMKGHSHVYWYRQLPEEGLKFMVYLQKENIIDESGMPKERFSAEFPKEGPSILRIQQVVRGDSAAYFCASSPLAGDVETQYFGPGTRLLVL.

The chain recombines TRBV2 with TRBJ1-1; 8 bases fit TRBD1. Germline CDR1 SNHLY, CDR2 FYNNEI. Losses at the gene ends were 8 bases for V and 6 bases for J; bases not matched to a gene: 11. This CDR3 region has 14 residues. CDR3 sequence (DNA): TGTGCCAGCCGACCCCAGGGGGCGAGTGCTGAAGCTTTCTTT. This codes for CASRPQGASAEAFF.

This chain connects TRBV19 to TRBJ1-2; 7 positions match TRBD1. The CDR3 spans 16 residues. Per germline, CDR1 LNHDA and CDR2 SQIVND (reference sequence). Trimming cost V 4 bases and J 0 bases; bases outside gene matches: 8. CDR3 residues: CASSTVDRTSNYGYTF. In nucleotides, the CDR3 is TGTGCCAGTAGTACCGTGGACAGGACCTCTAACTATGGCTACACCTTC.

The chain carries TRBV28 and TRBJ2-2; TRBD1 agrees at 12 bases. Trimming at V came to 8 bases and at J to 4 bases, leaving 11 bases not matched to a gene. CDR1 and CDR2 (germline): MDHEN, SYDVKM. The length of the CDR3 is 17 residues. CDR3 nucleotide sequence: TGTGCCAGCCTTCCCGCTTGGGGACAGGGGGCCACCGGGGAGCTGTTTTTT. Translated, it gives CASLPAWGQGATGELFF.

CDR3 nucleotides: TGTGCCAGCAAGGAGATAATGAACACTGAAGCTTTCTTT. Translating it yields CASKEIMNTEAFF. J is TRBJ1-1 and V is TRBV6-5, with D unresolved. Germline V gene sequence: CDR1 MNHEY, CDR2 SVGAGI. V dropped 7 bases and J dropped 0 bases, with 9 bases sitting between them. The CDR3 covers 13 residues.

Comment on this clone: This specimen includes other DNA sequences encoding the same CDR3. The V and J genes are TRBV11-3 and TRBJ1-1; D not certain. CDR3 length: 13 amino acids. Between the trimmed V and J ends, which lost 0 bases and 3 bases, there was a span of 5 bases. Germline lookup yields CDR1 SGHNT and CDR2 YENEEA. CDR3 sequence: CASSLDRDTEAFF. The CDR3 DNA reads as TGTGCCAGCAGCTTAGATCGCGACACTGAAGCTTTCTTT.

The chain has TRBV19 and TRBJ2-1; the D is unclear. V was clipped by 6 bases and J by 1 base, with 13 bases between them. This CDR3 contains 15 residues. The germline V gene has CDR1 LNHDA and CDR2 SQIVND (reference sequence). The CDR3 nucleotides read TGTGCCAGTAGGAGAACCTCGACGTCCTACAATGAGCAGTTCTTC. Protein product: CASRRTSTSYNEQFF.

As concerns this clone: Other DNA variants within this sample encode the same CDR3. The gene calls are TRBV6-5 and TRBJ2-5, with D perhaps TRBD1 (6 bases). This CDR3 spans 14 amino acids. The germline V gene has CDR1 MNHEY and CDR2 SVGAGI. Trimming cost V 0 bases and J 5 bases, with 10 bases left between them. CDR3 DNA sequence: TGTGCCAGCAGTTACTCGGCAGGGGCCGAGACCCAGTACTTC. This gives the protein CASSYSAGAETQYF.

This chain uses TRBV7-9 with TRBJ2-5, with unresolved D. Trimming took off 1 base at V and 4 bases at J, with 7 bases between the two ends. This CDR3 has 13 residues. Germline CDR1 and CDR2: SEHNR and FQNEAQ (reference sequence). The CDR3 nucleotides read TGTGCCAGCAGCTTAGAGGGCGCAGAGACCCAGTACTTC. Protein: CASSLEGAETQYF.

The CDR3 DNA is TGTGCCAGCAGCCGCGGGGACCTAGGGGGGTCCTACGAGCAGTACTTC. This codes for CASSRGDLGGSYEQYF. V is TRBV28 and J is TRBJ2-7, with D possibly called TRBD1 or TRBD2 (6 bases each). CDR3 length: 16 amino acids. Germline V gives CDR1 MDHEN, CDR2 SYDVKM. The V end lost 6 bases, the J end lost 1 base, and 19 bases lay between the germline ends.

For this clone: Other DNA sequences in the sample encode the same CDR3. The genes are TRBV7-2 and TRBJ2-7, with 12 bases aligning to TRBD2. CDR1 and CDR2 (germline): SGHTA, FQGNSA. CDR3 length: 15 amino acids. After removal of 4 bases from V and 3 bases from J, the junction contained 4 bases not matched to a gene. The CDR3 sequence: CASSSGLAGFYEQYF. The CDR3 region has the DNA TGTGCCAGCAGCTCGGGACTAGCGGGCTTCTACGAGCAGTACTTC.

V and J are TRBV30 and TRBJ2-3; a weak D match, TRBD2 (5 bases). From germline, CDR1 is GTSNPN and CDR2 SVGIG (reference sequence). V was pared by 1 base and J by 2 bases, with 16 bases between. The CDR3 loop spans 16 amino acids. In DNA form, the CDR3 reads TGTGCCTGGAGTGGTTTTGGGCGGACTGACACAGATACGCAGTATTTT. This gives the protein CAWSGFGRTDTDTQYF.

J is TRBJ1-3 and V is TRBV5-1; unclear D gene. Trimming cost V 5 bases and J 0 bases, with 6 bases left between them. Germline V gene sequence: CDR1 SGHRS, CDR2 YFSETQ. The CDR3 is 13 residues long. CDR3 nucleotides: TGCGCCAGCAGAAGTGACTCTGGAAACACCATATATTTT. Translated, it gives CASRSDSGNTIYF.

The chain couples TRBV27 to TRBJ1-2; 7 positions agree with TRBD1. V lost 2 bases to trimming and J lost 4 bases; unmatched junction nucleotides: 7. Germline V gene data show CDR1 as MNHEY and CDR2 as SMNVEV (reference sequence). The CDR3 runs 15 residues. This CDR3 reads CASSLLGTAFYGYTF. In DNA form, the CDR3 reads TGTGCCAGCAGTTTACTGGGGACAGCCTTCTATGGCTACACCTTC.

This clone was observed once. This sample also contains other DNA sequences that code for the same CDR3. The chain employs TRBV28 and TRBJ2-7, with TRBD1 matching over 9 bases. Germline loops: CDR1 MDHEN, CDR2 SYDVKM. The CDR3 is made up of 12 amino acids. The V segment lost 6 bases and the J segment 4 bases; nucleotides outside the gene matches: 1. CDR3 in DNA: TGTGCCAGCAGGACAGGGGGGTACGAGCAGTACTTC. This gives the protein CASRTGGYEQYF.

This chain connects TRBV5-4 to TRBJ1-2; D not resolved. The CDR3 contains 15 residues. Germline V lookup: CDR1 SGHNT, CDR2 YYREEE (reference sequence). Trimming shortened V by 0 bases and J by 4 bases, and 13 bases separated the two germline ends. The CDR3 DNA reads as TGTGCCAGCAGCTTGGACCCCCGGGAAGGCTATGGCTACACCTTC. This gives the protein CASSLDPREGYGYTF.

The sample holds one count of this clone. The chain couples TRBV7-2 to TRBJ2-2; D is possibly TRBD2 (6 bases). V gave up 7 bases and J gave up 6 bases, with 12 bases separating them. The CDR3 is 13 residues long. Germline CDR1 SGHTA, CDR2 FQGNSA. CDR3 loop: CASTRRGSGELFF. The CDR3 DNA is TGTGCCAGCACGCGGCGGGGATCCGGGGAGCTGTTTTTT.

Concerning this clone: The sample has other DNA sequences that encode this CDR3 too. CDR3 amino acids: CASSLSGTGHQPQHF. The CDR3 DNA reads TGTGCCAGCAGTTTATCGGGGACAGGACATCAGCCCCAGCATTTT. The rearrangement links TRBV27 to TRBJ1-5, with 8 positions matching TRBD1. V was pared by 0 bases and J by 5 bases, with 3 bases of the junction left unmatched. CDR1 and CDR2 (germline): MNHEY, SMNVEV (reference sequence). This CDR3 spans 15 amino acids.

A remark on this clone: Other nucleotide sequences in the sample specify the same CDR3. The chain employs TRBV30 and TRBJ1-5; no clear D. Germline V gene sequence: CDR1 GTSNPN, CDR2 SVGIG (reference sequence). The CDR3 is made up of 13 amino acids. V lost 5 bases and J lost 0, with 8 bases in between. CDR3 residues: CAWSRNSNQPQHF. In nucleotides, the CDR3 is TGTGCCTGGTCTCGGAATAGCAATCAGCCCCAGCATTTT.

The chain employs TRBV27 and TRBJ1-1, with 9 nucleotides matching TRBD1. Germline assignment: CDR1 MNHEY and CDR2 SMNVEV (reference sequence). The CDR3 is 14 residues long. The J segment lost 9 bases and the V segment lost 0 bases, leaving 5 bases of the junction unmatched. The CDR3 nucleotides read TGTGCCAGCAGTTTATCTGGGGACAGGGCTAAAGCTTTCTTT. This codes for CASSLSGDRAKAFF.

The V gene is TRBV7-3, the J gene TRBJ2-3, with no clear D. The CDR3 totals 15 residues. CDR1 and CDR2 (germline): SGHTA, FQGTGA. The V and J ends lost 2 bases and 0 bases respectively, with 9 bases between them. The CDR3 DNA reads TGTGCCAGCAGCTTACTCCGAACTAGCACAGATACGCAGTATTTT. Residues: CASSLLRTSTDTQYF.

The chain employs TRBV12-5 and TRBJ1-5, with 8 bases matching TRBD1. CDR3 length: 15 amino acids. CDR1 is LGHNT, CDR2 FRNRAP, per germline. V dropped 7 bases and J dropped 7; count of bases not matched to a gene: 12. For the CDR3, the DNA is TGTGCTAGTGCCTTGGGGCAGGGGGCGAGACAGCCCCAGCATTTT. This gives the protein CASALGQGARQPQHF. Full variable domain (outside the CDR3, taken from reference TRBV12-5 and TRBJ1-5): DARVTQTPRHKVTEMGQEVTMRCQPILGHNTVFWYRQTMMQGLELLAYFRNRAPLDDSGMPKDRFSAEMPDATLATLKIQPSEPRDSAVYFCASALGQGARQPQHFGDGTRLSIL.

Only a few counts were recorded for this clone. The V call is TRBV6-6, the J call TRBJ1-2, with 8 bases that match TRBD1. The ends lost 5 bases at V and 4 bases at J; junction bases unmatched: 6. The CDR3 consists of 14 residues. Germline V gene data show CDR1 as MNHNY and CDR2 as SVGAGI (reference sequence). The CDR3 sequence: CASSRPGQAYGYTF. The CDR3 DNA is TGTGCCAGCAGTCGTCCGGGACAGGCCTATGGCTACACCTTC.

This chain connects TRBV27 to TRBJ1-1; 10 bases agree with TRBD1. After removal of 5 bases from V and 4 bases from J, the junction contained 13 bases not matched to a gene. CDR3 length: 17 residues. Looked up from germline, CDR1 is MNHEY and CDR2 is SMNVEV (reference sequence). The CDR3 region is CASSTPTGGAAGTEAFF. CDR3 bases: TGTGCCAGCAGTACCCCGACAGGGGGCGCGGCGGGCACTGAAGCTTTCTTT.

This sequence joins TRBV28 and TRBJ2-1; D may be TRBD2 (7 bases). V was shortened by 5 bases and J by 5 bases, with 13 bases between the two germline ends. From germline, CDR1 is MDHEN and CDR2 SYDVKM. CDR3 length: 14 residues. CDR3 DNA: TGTGCCAGCAGTCTGGGGGGGGCGAACAATGAGCAGTTCTTC. Protein: CASSLGGANNEQFF. The whole variable domain, remainder taken from reference TRBV28 and TRBJ2-1, is DVKVTQSSRYLVKRTGEKVFLECVQDMDHENMFWYRQDPGLGLRLIYFSYDVKMKEKGDIPEGYSVSREKKERFSLILESASTNQTSMYLCASSLGGANNEQFFGPGTRLTVL.